This T cell receptor (beta chain) originates from a study of blood T cells in healthy people across ages. It was with a sample-barcoded 5' primer and a J-beta primer mix that a second PCR of roughly 7 to 12 cycles was run. Unique molecular identifiers of 12 random nucleotides labeled each cDNA. In TCRdb, the 5' RACE reads were re-called with MiXCR into one record per CDR3 protein. The sample shows around 1,900,000 distinct CDR3 sequences, roughly two fifths of them seen only once. This TCR came from a human donor in good health. The sequenced sample consisted of blood.

The CDR3 here is CASTLDSSYEQYF. CDR3 bases: TGTGCCAGCACTCTTGACAGCTCCTACGAGCAGTACTTC. This sequence joins TRBV7-2 and TRBJ2-7; TRBD1 is a possible D gene (5 bases). Trimming took 7 bases from V and 0 from J, leaving 10 bases between them. This CDR3 comprises 13 residues. The germline gives CDR1 SGHTA, CDR2 FQGNSA.